The rows below give T cell receptor beta chains drawn from one sample of a study of regulatory T cells in long-lasting Graves disease. Each CDR3 protein is one row after TCRdb ran MiXCR on the multiplex PCR reads. The data hold roughly 500,000 distinct CDR3 sequences, with 20% observed a single time. This sample comprised peripheral blood mononuclear cells (PBMCs), obtained when the disease was refractory, from a patient treated with antithyroid drugs. The receptors were gathered from a female donor with Graves disease. Both conserved end residues are part of each CDR3. D genes are given only for firm matches. Clone size is stated in some rows and not others, as once, few, many or a class when expanded.

J gene,clone size,V gene,D gene,CDR3 protein,CDR3 DNA
TRBJ1-1,few,TRBV11-2,TRBD1,CASSSYQGAYTEAFF,TGTGCCAGCAGCTCCTACCAGGGGGCTTACACTGAAGCTTTCTTT
TRBJ1-1,NA,TRBV5-6,TRBD1,CASSPRTGGAEAFF,TGTGCCAGCAGTCCTCGGACAGGGGGGGCTGAAGCTTTCTTT
TRBJ2-3,NA,TRBV9,NA,CASSVATRARWTDTQYF,TGTGCCAGCAGCGTAGCTACGAGGGCACGATGGACAGATACGCAGTATTTT
TRBJ2-1,NA,TRBV7-2,NA,CASSPIHEQFF,TGTGCCAGCAGCCCCATCCATGAGCAGTTCTTC
TRBJ2-7,NA,TRBV27,TRBD2,CASSSRGDYEQYF,TGTGCCAGCAGTTCCCGGGGGGACTACGAGCAGTACTTC
TRBJ2-7,few,TRBV4-3,NA,CASSHDGLGGEDEQYF,TGCGCCAGCAGCCACGACGGGCTGGGGGGTGAGGACGAGCAGTACTTC
TRBJ2-7,many,TRBV3-1,NA,CASSHGRKPYEQYF,TGTGCCAGCAGCCACGGAAGGAAACCCTACGAGCAGTACTTC
TRBJ1-2,NA,TRBV7-2,NA,CASSLVRDYGYTF,TGTGCCAGCAGCTTAGTCAGGGACTATGGCTACACCTTC
TRBJ2-7,many,TRBV27,TRBD1,CASSSSGTGFEQYF,TGTGCCAGCAGTTCTTCCGGGACAGGGTTCGAGCAGTACTTC
TRBJ1-1,NA,TRBV6-5,NA,CASSYKRGNTEAFF,TGTGCCAGCAGTTACAAGAGGGGGAACACTGAAGCTTTCTTT
TRBJ2-1,once,TRBV19,NA,CASSTGLYNGQFF,TGTGCCAGTAGTACCGGACTGTACAATGGGCAGTTCTTC
TRBJ2-5,many,TRBV3-1,NA,CASSQGDGKQETQYF,TGTGCCAGCAGCCAAGGCGACGGAAAGCAAGAGACCCAGTACTTC
TRBJ1-3,few,TRBV29-1,NA,CSVVLGSSGNTIYF,TGCAGCGTTGTCCTGGGCTCTTCTGGAAACACCATATATTTT
TRBJ2-7,many,TRBV29-1,NA,CSVGEGGRGWSYEQYF,TGCAGCGTTGGAGAGGGGGGAAGGGGTTGGTCGTACGAGCAGTACTTC
TRBJ2-2,few,TRBV10-3,TRBD2,CAISDGRGTGELFF,TGTGCCATCAGTGATGGGAGGGGAACCGGGGAGCTGTTTTTT
TRBJ1-5,NA,TRBV6-1,TRBD1,CASSGTGKGQPQHF,TGTGCCAGCAGTGGGACAGGGAAGGGGCAGCCCCAGCATTTT